This entry is about one T cell receptor beta chain. Measured with immunoSEQ multiplex PCR; TCRdb has only the in-frame clones, and not every one. Of about 660,000 clones in the sample, approximately 90% were seen once. This entry is derived from a study of shared T cell receptors in the human thymus. The CDR3 has 14 residues. Per germline, CDR1 MNHNS and CDR2 SASEGT. This same sample was also taken into another study, of human thymus T cells. Per that study: An apparent bias in V and J gene usage was seen in thymic and blood repertoires.

This clonotype was obtained from a boy younger than two with a congenital heart defect. Material for sequencing was thymocytes. V usage is TRBV6-1 and J usage is TRBJ2-5; a possible D gene is TRBD1 (5 bases). The J call may be mistaken, given a closer DNA end match to TRBJ2-7. The CDR3 sequence is CASSENRSSYEQYF. CDR3 nucleotide sequence: TGTGCCAGCAGTGAAAACAGGAGCTCCTACGAGCAGTACTTC.